These T cell receptor beta chains were read from a single sample in a study of shared clonotypes between healthy human individuals. Assay: immunoSEQ multiplex PCR; the TCRdb copy retains only in-frame clones and omits some. The data hold about 600,000 clones, with less than 98% observed a single time. Sequencing was done on a sample of naive CD4+ T cells sorted from blood. These receptors were taken from a woman aged 25 to 39 in good health. CDR3s include the opening cysteine and the closing phenylalanine or tryptophan. D genes are given only for firm matches.

V gene: TRBV5-1
J gene: TRBJ2-7
D gene: -
CDR3 DNA: TGCGCCAGCAGCTTGGCCCTTCGGGTTTCCTCAGCCCACGAGCAGTACTTC
CDR3 protein: CASSLALRVSSAHEQYF

V gene: TRBV4-2
J gene: TRBJ2-1
D gene: TRBD2
CDR3 DNA: TGTGCCAGCAGAGTAGCGGGAGGCAATGAGCAGTTCTTC
CDR3 protein: CASRVAGGNEQFF

V gene: TRBV2
J gene: TRBJ2-5
D gene: TRBD2
CDR3 DNA: TGTGCCAGCGTTGGAGGACTAGCGGGCCCAGAGACCCAGTACTTC
CDR3 protein: CASVGGLAGPETQYF

V gene: TRBV27
J gene: TRBJ2-5
D gene: -
CDR3 DNA: TGTGCCAGCAGTAGTGGGGGTCAGACCCAGTACTTC
CDR3 protein: CASSSGGQTQYF

V gene: TRBV4-1
J gene: TRBJ1-4
D gene: TRBD1
CDR3 DNA: TGCGCCAGCAGCCAAGCCTTACAGGGGGCAGCGGAGAAACTGTTTTTT
CDR3 protein: CASSQALQGAAEKLFF

V gene: TRBV6-6
J gene: TRBJ2-3
D gene: -
CDR3 DNA: TGTGCCAGCAGTACAAGGGAAAATACGCAGTATTTT
CDR3 protein: CASSTRENTQYF

V gene: TRBV28
J gene: TRBJ2-2
D gene: -
CDR3 DNA: TGTGCCAGCAGTTACTTTGCCGTGAGAAAAAAGAACACCGGGGAGCTGTTTTTT
CDR3 protein: CASSYFAVRKKNTGELFF

V gene: TRBV6-6
J gene: TRBJ2-7
D gene: -
CDR3 DNA: TGTGCCAGCAGTGCGGTAGGAGGCGAGCAGTACTTC
CDR3 protein: CASSAVGGEQYF

V gene: TRBV5-1
J gene: TRBJ2-3
D gene: -
CDR3 DNA: TGCGCCAGCCGGTTTTCAGATACGCAGTATTTT
CDR3 protein: CASRFSDTQYF

V gene: TRBV6-1
J gene: TRBJ1-5
D gene: -
CDR3 DNA: TGTGCCAGCAGTGAAGAAGGGAGAGGGGAGAATCAGCCCCAGCATTTT
CDR3 protein: CASSEEGRGENQPQHF

V gene: TRBV28
J gene: TRBJ2-1
D gene: TRBD2
CDR3 DNA: TGTGCCAGCAGTTTATCCAGCGGGAGCTACAATGAGCAGTTCTTC
CDR3 protein: CASSLSSGSYNEQFF

V gene: TRBV28
J gene: TRBJ1-4
D gene: TRBD1
CDR3 DNA: TGTGCCAGCAGTTTACAGGGGGCAGCTAATGAAAAACTGTTTTTT
CDR3 protein: CASSLQGAANEKLFF

V gene: TRBV29-1
J gene: TRBJ2-1
D gene: TRBD1
CDR3 DNA: TGCAGCGTTGAGTTTGCCAGGGGGCCCTACAATGAGCAGTTCTTC
CDR3 protein: CSVEFARGPYNEQFF

V gene: TRBV6-5
J gene: TRBJ1-5
D gene: TRBD1
CDR3 DNA: TGTGCCAGCAGGTCGACAGGGATTTTAAATCAGCCCCAGCATTTT
CDR3 protein: CASRSTGILNQPQHF

V gene: TRBV6-1
J gene: TRBJ1-1
D gene: -
CDR3 DNA: TGTGCCAGCAGTGATTCATCAGCTATGAACACTGAAGCTTTCTTT
CDR3 protein: CASSDSSAMNTEAFF

V gene: TRBV7-6
J gene: TRBJ1-6
D gene: TRBD1
CDR3 DNA: TGTGCCAGCAGCTTAAGTCAGGGGGGCCCCGTTCTTCTCCACTTT
CDR3 protein: CASSLSQGGPVLLHF

V gene: TRBV2
J gene: TRBJ2-7
D gene: TRBD1
CDR3 DNA: TGTGCCAGCAGATACAGGGGACAAGGCGAGCAGTACTTC
CDR3 protein: CASRYRGQGEQYF

V gene: TRBV2
J gene: TRBJ2-1
D gene: -
CDR3 DNA: TGTGCCAGCAGTGAAGAGGGGGTTCGGACCATATTCTTC
CDR3 protein: CASSEEGVRTIFF

V gene: TRBV2
J gene: TRBJ1-1
D gene: -
CDR3 DNA: TGTGCCAGCAGTGAAGGTTGGCAGGGGCCTGAAGCTTTCTTT
CDR3 protein: CASSEGWQGPEAFF

V gene: TRBV7-6
J gene: TRBJ2-1
D gene: -
CDR3 DNA: TGTGCCAGCAGCTTAGCGGTAGCGCGGGTCCCCTACAATGAGCAGTTCTTC
CDR3 protein: CASSLAVARVPYNEQFF

V gene: TRBV30
J gene: TRBJ1-1
D gene: -
CDR3 DNA: TGTGCCCGTAGAAGGGGGGAAACTGAAGCTTTCTTT
CDR3 protein: CARRRGETEAFF

V gene: TRBV10-3
J gene: TRBJ1-6
D gene: -
CDR3 DNA: TGTGCCATCGGGGGGAGGGCCGCGGACTCACCCCTCCACTTT
CDR3 protein: CAIGGRAADSPLHF

V gene: TRBV19
J gene: TRBJ1-5
D gene: TRBD1
CDR3 DNA: TGTGCCAGTCGGGACAGGAATAGCAATCAGCCCCAGCATTTT
CDR3 protein: CASRDRNSNQPQHF

V gene: TRBV7-9
J gene: TRBJ2-7
D gene: -
CDR3 DNA: TGTGCCAGCAGCTTAGACGTGGGAGCCATTCCTAAACGCGAGCAGTACTTC
CDR3 protein: CASSLDVGAIPKREQYF

V gene: TRBV28
J gene: TRBJ1-3
D gene: TRBD1
CDR3 DNA: TGTGCCAGCAGGGCGACAGGGGAAGGAAACACCATATATTTT
CDR3 protein: CASRATGEGNTIYF

V gene: TRBV5-1
J gene: TRBJ2-2
D gene: -
CDR3 DNA: TGCGCCAGCATGAGGGCCGGGGAGCTGTTTTTT
CDR3 protein: CASMRAGELFF

V gene: TRBV28
J gene: TRBJ2-1
D gene: TRBD1
CDR3 DNA: TGTGCCAGCAGTTTTCGGACAGGCAACAATGAGCAGTTCTTC
CDR3 protein: CASSFRTGNNEQFF

V gene: TRBV28
J gene: TRBJ1-2
D gene: TRBD1
CDR3 DNA: TGTGCCAGCAGCCGGGACAGGGCAAGACCAAACTATGGCTACACCTTC
CDR3 protein: CASSRDRARPNYGYTF

V gene: TRBV28
J gene: TRBJ1-2
D gene: -
CDR3 DNA: TGTGCCAGCAGTTCCCTCTATGGCTACACCTTC
CDR3 protein: CASSSLYGYTF

V gene: TRBV28
J gene: TRBJ1-5
D gene: -
CDR3 DNA: TGTGCCAGCAGCCAAGGAGGGGGGTGGGTTAGCAATCAGCCCCAGCATTTT
CDR3 protein: CASSQGGGWVSNQPQHF

V gene: TRBV6-1
J gene: TRBJ1-1
D gene: TRBD1
CDR3 DNA: TGTGCCAGCAGACCGACAGGGATTATGAACACTGAAGCTTTCTTT
CDR3 protein: CASRPTGIMNTEAFF

V gene: TRBV27
J gene: TRBJ2-3
D gene: -
CDR3 DNA: TGTGCCAGCAGTTATGGAGTCGCCGATACGCAGTATTTT
CDR3 protein: CASSYGVADTQYF

V gene: TRBV2
J gene: TRBJ2-2
D gene: TRBD1
CDR3 DNA: TGTGCCAGCAGTGACAGGGGGCATAACACCGGGGAGCTGTTTTTT
CDR3 protein: CASSDRGHNTGELFF